This T cell receptor (beta chain) was documented in a study of graft-versus-host responses after intestinal transplantation (dated by TCRdb to about 2021). Study-wide context: The transplants that recipients got were multivisceral, liver-intestinal, or isolated intestinal. Donor T cell macrochimerism was defined as a peak of at least 4% donor T cells among recipient peripheral blood mononuclear cells. Bulk TCR-beta CDR3 sequencing was used to track graft-versus-host and host-versus-graft alloreactive T cell clones in the graft, circulation and bone marrow after intestinal transplantation. The cohort enrolled fewer than 25 intestinal transplant recipients including one retransplant, and a few patients lacking pretransplant specimens were excluded. To identify alloreactive clones, pre-transplant mixed lymphocyte reaction products were sequenced and compared with unstimulated pre-transplant donor and recipient T cells. Rather than being sequenced by the commercial service, samples from three later patients were sequenced in-house on an Illumina MiSeq and processed with MiXCR. All recipients received anti-thymocyte globulin induction followed by maintenance tacrolimus and steroids for around three years. Summary of the overall study and its limitations: High GvH to HvG T cell clonal ratios were observed in the allografts of patients with donor T cell macrochimerism. Conclusions were limited by the relatively low number and heterogeneity of intestinal transplant patients. GvH clones were found in recipient bone marrow, and some of the GvH clones appeared earlier in ileal mucosa or blood, which is consistent with an intestinal mucosal origin. Early after transplant, declines in HvG clones were associated with peak levels of circulating GvH clones.

Sequences LNHDA (CDR1) and SQIVND (CDR2) are obtained from the germline V gene (reference sequence). CDR3 length: 13 amino acids, cysteine to phenylalanine. Of all the DNA, just the CDR3 is kept, 39 bases in frame from base 1. At the junction V is shortened by 5 bases and J by 5 bases, with 12 bases in between. Comment on this clone: Its binding antigen is unknown. Within one base of it there is no much larger clone, and no base qualities were kept.

Library preparation used the immunoSEQ multiplex PCR assay. For most patients, genomic DNA was isolated using the Qiagen DNeasy Blood and Tissue Kit and was shipped frozen to Adaptive Biotechnologies for TCR sequencing. Adaptive Biotechnologies carried out high-throughput TCR-beta CDR3 sequencing of genomic DNA for most patients. Processing in the source paper ran as follows. Adaptive's ImmunoSEQ software was the source of the TCR sequencing data for 15 to 20 patients, while a few other patients were processed with MiXCR and VDJtools. To correct CD4 versus CD8 sorting errors, any sequence found in both subsets at a frequency ratio below 5:1 was removed. CDR3 nucleotide sequences shared between donor and recipient were removed because the origin of such sequences could not be assigned. At least 2-fold expansion over unstimulated cells and a minimum CFSE-low frequency of 0.002% (template counts) or 0.001% (read counts) were required for clones to be classified as alloreactive. Clones were considered mappable if detected in sequenced pre-transplant spleen, lymph node, or MLR CFSE-low populations of the donor or recipient. Cumulative frequency of alloreactive clones was calculated as a percentage of all sequences weighted by copy number. TCRdb took this table from immuneACCESS and kept in-frame rearrangements with V and J called. Such tables lack part of the clones; where checked against another copy, unresolved V genes explain under half of the gap, and the rest is unexplained. From that table come the V and J calls and clone size; the DNA was used to work out D and trimming. For this sample there are about 94,000 clones; around nine tenths appear just once. Approximately 0.48% of the sample is in the top ten clones.

Interpreted using the paper, the time point label stands for: cells obtained before transplantation from donor or recipient. CD3+CD4+ and CD3+CD8+ populations were FACS-sorted from unstimulated pre-transplant donor and recipient cells taken from spleen or lymph nodes. The receptor's source is a human donor who received an intestinal transplant. The chain is assembled from TRBV19 and TRBJ1-1, with no confidently assigned D gene. The material was unstimulated CD8+ T cells sorted from spleen or lymph node cells, obtained before intestinal transplant. Here is the DNA: TGTGCCAGTAGTTTACGAGGGCTAACTGAAGCTTTCTTT. Protein translation: CASSLRGLTEAFF.